The rows below give T cell receptor beta chains drawn from one sample of a study of blood T cell repertoires in COVID-19. Using immunoSEQ multiplex PCR, the repertoire was profiled, and TCRdb retains in-frame clones only, with some absent. The sample comprises around 29,000 clones, approximately 88% of which are singletons, and approximately 5.9% rests with the top ten. The sample consisted of peripheral blood. The receptors were gathered from a human donor in a cohort sampled during active COVID-19. Each CDR3 is given with its conserved first and last residue. The order of the fields is V gene, J gene, D gene, clone size, CDR3 DNA, CDR3 protein. D genes are given only for firm matches. Clone size, where shown, is once, few, many, or a class for clones that have expanded.

V: TRBV6-4; J: TRBJ2-2; D: TRBD1; size: once; DNA: TGTGCCAGCAGTTGGACAGGGGTCACCGGGGAGCTGTTTTTT; CDR3: CASSWTGVTGELFF
V: TRBV27; J: TRBJ2-3; D: .; size: .; DNA: TGTGCCACCCTCACCGCGGGTACGCAGTATTTT; CDR3: CATLTAGTQYF
V: TRBV6-5; J: TRBJ1-2; D: .; size: .; DNA: TGTGCCTCCCGGACACCCCGTAGTTCACTCTATGGCTACACCTTC; CDR3: CASRTPRSSLYGYTF
V: TRBV6-2/TRBV6-3; J: TRBJ2-2; D: .; size: medium-sized; DNA: TGTGCCAGCAGTTACTTTCTCGGGGAGCTGTTTTTT; CDR3: CASSYFLGELFF
V: TRBV7-9; J: TRBJ1-2; D: TRBD1; size: .; DNA: TGTGCCAGCATCCGATTTCTGGAGGACAGGGGGTACTATGGCTACACCTTC; CDR3: CASIRFLEDRGYYGYTF
V: TRBV6-5; J: TRBJ2-7; D: TRBD1; size: once; DNA: TGTGCCAGCAGTTACTCCGGGACAGGGGTTAGCGAGCAGTACTTC; CDR3: CASSYSGTGVSEQYF
V: TRBV7-2; J: TRBJ1-2; D: TRBD1; size: .; DNA: TGTGCCAGCAGCTTAGGTCAGGGACAGCTAAACTATGGCTACACCTTC; CDR3: CASSLGQGQLNYGYTF
V: TRBV27; J: TRBJ2-5; D: .; size: once; DNA: TGTGCCAGCAGTCCGTCTAGCGTCCAAGAGACCCAGTACTTC; CDR3: CASSPSSVQETQYF
V: TRBV29-1; J: TRBJ1-1; D: .; size: .; DNA: TGCAGCGTTGGGGGGGGCTCTGAAGCTTTCTTT; CDR3: CSVGGGSEAFF
V: TRBV11-2; J: TRBJ2-1; D: TRBD2; size: .; DNA: TGTGCCAGCAGCTTCATTAGCGGGGGGGCTTATGAGCAGTTCTTC; CDR3: CASSFISGGAYEQFF
V: TRBV11-2; J: TRBJ2-1; D: .; size: .; DNA: TGTGCCAGCAGCTTATCGGGATACAATGAGCAGTTCTTC; CDR3: CASSLSGYNEQFF
V: TRBV6-2/TRBV6-3; J: TRBJ2-3; D: TRBD2; size: .; DNA: TGTGCCAGCAGCTCTAGCGGGGGAAATACGCAGTATTTT; CDR3: CASSSSGGNTQYF
V: TRBV9; J: TRBJ2-3; D: .; size: once; DNA: TGTGCCAGCAGCCGAAGTATAACAGGGTTGGGCACAGATACGCAGTATTTT; CDR3: CASSRSITGLGTDTQYF
V: TRBV7-8; J: TRBJ1-1; D: .; size: few; DNA: TGTGCCAGCAGCTTAGGAGGGTTCGGGGCTTTCTTT; CDR3: CASSLGGFGAFF
V: TRBV5-4; J: TRBJ2-7; D: .; size: .; DNA: TGTGCCAGCAGTACCCCCGAGGCCCTCTACGAGCAGTACTTC; CDR3: CASSTPEALYEQYF
V: TRBV7-2; J: TRBJ2-1; D: TRBD2; size: .; DNA: TGTGCCAGCAGCTCCAGGACTAGCGGGTACAATGAGCAGTTCTTC; CDR3: CASSSRTSGYNEQFF
V: TRBV11-2; J: TRBJ1-1; D: TRBD1; size: .; DNA: TGTGCCAGCAGCTTATACCTGACAGGGGGCACTGAAGCTTTCTTT; CDR3: CASSLYLTGGTEAFF
V: TRBV9; J: TRBJ1-2; D: .; size: few; DNA: TGTGCCAGCAGCGTAGGTAGAGGAGTAGCGGAGGGCTACACCTTC; CDR3: CASSVGRGVAEGYTF
V: TRBV18; J: TRBJ1-6; D: .; size: few; DNA: TGTGCCAGCTCACCCCGGGGGGATAATTCACCCCTCCACTTT; CDR3: CASSPRGDNSPLHF
V: TRBV19; J: TRBJ1-1; D: .; size: .; DNA: TGTGCCAGTAGTTTTCGACAGAACACTGAAGCTTTCTTT; CDR3: CASSFRQNTEAFF
V: TRBV7-2; J: TRBJ2-3; D: TRBD1; size: .; DNA: TGTGCCAGCAGCCCGGGACAGGGGCCAGATACGCAGTATTTT; CDR3: CASSPGQGPDTQYF
V: TRBV27; J: TRBJ2-7; D: TRBD2; size: .; DNA: TGTGCCAGCATGGGGGGGGGCTACGAGCAGTACTTC; CDR3: CASMGGGYEQYF
V: TRBV13; J: TRBJ1-2; D: .; size: .; DNA: TGTGCCAGCAGCTTAGAGGAGGCAGGGGCGGATGGCTACACCTTC; CDR3: CASSLEEAGADGYTF
V: TRBV29-1; J: TRBJ2-7; D: TRBD1; size: .; DNA: TGCAGCGTTGAGATCCCAGGGGGCTTCGAGCAGTACTTC; CDR3: CSVEIPGGFEQYF
V: TRBV2; J: TRBJ2-1; D: .; size: .; DNA: TGTGCCAGCAGTGCTAATACCTACAATGAGCAGTTCTTC; CDR3: CASSANTYNEQFF
V: TRBV4-2; J: TRBJ1-6; D: .; size: few; DNA: TGTGCCAGCAGCCCCATAACGGCCGGGTTAAAGCCTGAAACGAATTCACCCCTCCACTTT; CDR3: CASSPITAGLKPETNSPLHF
V: TRBV24-1; J: TRBJ2-2; D: .; size: .; DNA: TGTGCCACCGGCCTTAGACAGAACACCGGGGAGCTGTTTTTT; CDR3: CATGLRQNTGELFF
V: TRBV7-9; J: TRBJ2-3; D: .; size: few; DNA: TGTGCCAGCAGCTTGTCGGTAGTTATAGATACGCAGTATTTT; CDR3: CASSLSVVIDTQYF
V: TRBV4-3; J: TRBJ2-1; D: TRBD2; size: .; DNA: TGCGCCAGCAGCCAAATGTCCGGGACTAACTCCTACAATGAGCAGTTCTTC; CDR3: CASSQMSGTNSYNEQFF
V: TRBV28; J: TRBJ1-2; D: .; size: once; DNA: TGTGCCAGCAGTCCAGGGAGGAGGGGCTACACCTTC; CDR3: CASSPGRRGYTF
V: TRBV19; J: TRBJ2-5; D: TRBD1; size: .; DNA: TGTGCCAGTAGTCTCGGGACAGGGGGGAAGGAGACCCAGTACTTC; CDR3: CASSLGTGGKETQYF
V: TRBV7-2; J: TRBJ1-6; D: .; size: .; DNA: TGTGCCAGCAGCTTGGAGTCGGCGAGGGTTTCACCCCTCCACTTT; CDR3: CASSLESARVSPLHF
V: TRBV29-1; J: TRBJ2-5; D: TRBD1; size: .; DNA: TGCAGCGTACCCGACAGGGGACGTTTTGAGACCCAGTACTTC; CDR3: CSVPDRGRFETQYF
V: TRBV27; J: TRBJ2-5; D: TRBD1; size: .; DNA: TGTGCCAGCAGGCCCCAGGGGGTACAAGAGACCCAGTACTTC; CDR3: CASRPQGVQETQYF
V: TRBV5-1; J: TRBJ2-5; D: .; size: .; DNA: TGCGCCAGCAGCTCGACTACAGGGAATATAGAGACCCAGTACTTC; CDR3: CASSSTTGNIETQYF
V: TRBV3-1/TRBV3-2; J: TRBJ1-5; D: TRBD1; size: .; DNA: TGTGCCAGCAGCAGCACAGGGGACGGCAATCAGCCCCAGCATTTT; CDR3: CASSSTGDGNQPQHF
V: TRBV19; J: TRBJ1-2; D: TRBD1; size: once; DNA: TGTGCCAGTAGTAAACGGGACAGCGTCTTCTATGGCTACACCTTC; CDR3: CASSKRDSVFYGYTF
V: TRBV30; J: TRBJ2-1; D: .; size: .; DNA: TGTGCCTGGAGTGGGAGCTCCTACAATGAGCAGTTCTTC; CDR3: CAWSGSSYNEQFF
V: TRBV6-4; J: TRBJ1-2; D: .; size: .; DNA: TGTGCCAGCAGTGACTCGATCTACGGGGGCTACACCTTC; CDR3: CASSDSIYGGYTF
V: TRBV18; J: TRBJ1-6; D: TRBD1; size: .; DNA: TGTGCCAGCTCACCGCAAGGGACAGGGGAGTTACCCCTCCACTTT; CDR3: CASSPQGTGELPLHF
V: TRBV5-6; J: TRBJ2-7; D: .; size: .; DNA: TGTGCCAGCAGTCATCAGGGGTACGTGCAGTACTTC; CDR3: CASSHQGYVQYF
V: TRBV5-4; J: TRBJ2-3; D: TRBD2; size: .; DNA: TGTGCCAGCACCTTTGGGACTAGCGGGTCGATCACAGATACGCAGTATTTT; CDR3: CASTFGTSGSITDTQYF
V: TRBV4-1; J: TRBJ2-7; D: TRBD1; size: .; DNA: TGCGCCAGCAGCCAAGATCGTGGGACAGGGGGCTACGAGCAGTACTTC; CDR3: CASSQDRGTGGYEQYF
V: TRBV5-1; J: TRBJ2-5; D: TRBD1; size: .; DNA: TGCGCCAGCAATTCCGGGACAGGGGACGAGACCCAGTACTTC; CDR3: CASNSGTGDETQYF
V: TRBV7-9; J: TRBJ2-7; D: .; size: .; DNA: TGTGCCAGCAGCCCATGGGACAACTCCTACGAGCAGTACTTC; CDR3: CASSPWDNSYEQYF
V: TRBV9; J: TRBJ1-6; D: .; size: .; DNA: TGTGCCACAAATTCACCCCTCCACTTT; CDR3: CATNSPLHF
V: TRBV7-9; J: TRBJ1-3; D: .; size: .; DNA: TGTGCCAGCAGCTTGCCCAGCTCTGGAAACACCATATATTTT; CDR3: CASSLPSSGNTIYF
V: TRBV28; J: TRBJ2-7; D: TRBD1; size: .; DNA: TGTGCCAGCAGCCCGGCTTTGGGGACAGGGGGTCGGTGGTTGTACTTC; CDR3: CASSPALGTGGRWLYF
V: TRBV5-4; J: TRBJ2-5; D: .; size: .; DNA: TGTGCCAGCAGCCCGCAGGTCGAGAGGGTGGGGGAGACCCAGTACTTC; CDR3: CASSPQVERVGETQYF
V: TRBV10-3; J: TRBJ2-3; D: .; size: .; DNA: TGTGCCATCAGTGAGTGGCGCGAAGCCCGGAGCGACACAGATACGCAGTATTTT; CDR3: CAISEWREARSDTDTQYF
V: TRBV11-2; J: TRBJ2-2; D: .; size: .; DNA: TGTGCCAGCAGCTTAACGGACTCCCACACCGGGGAGCTGTTTTTT; CDR3: CASSLTDSHTGELFF
V: TRBV30; J: TRBJ1-2; D: .; size: .; DNA: TGTGCCTGGAGTGGACAGGTCTATGGCTACACCTTC; CDR3: CAWSGQVYGYTF